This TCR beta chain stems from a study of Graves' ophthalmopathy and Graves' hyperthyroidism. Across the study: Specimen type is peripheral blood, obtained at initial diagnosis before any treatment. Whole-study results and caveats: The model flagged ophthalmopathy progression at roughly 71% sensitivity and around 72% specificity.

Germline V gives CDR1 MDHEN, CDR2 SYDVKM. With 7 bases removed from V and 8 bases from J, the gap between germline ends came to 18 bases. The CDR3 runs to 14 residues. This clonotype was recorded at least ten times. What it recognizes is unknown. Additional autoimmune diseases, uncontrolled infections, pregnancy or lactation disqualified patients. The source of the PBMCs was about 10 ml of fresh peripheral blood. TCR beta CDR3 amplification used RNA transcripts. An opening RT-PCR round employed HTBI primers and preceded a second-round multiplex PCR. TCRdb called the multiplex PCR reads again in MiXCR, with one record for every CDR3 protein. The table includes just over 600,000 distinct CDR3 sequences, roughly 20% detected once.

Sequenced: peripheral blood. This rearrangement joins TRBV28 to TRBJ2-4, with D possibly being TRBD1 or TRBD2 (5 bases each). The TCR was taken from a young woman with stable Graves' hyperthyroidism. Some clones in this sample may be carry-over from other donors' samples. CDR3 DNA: TGTGCCAGCACAAAAAGGGGAGACGGGGACATTCAGTACTTC. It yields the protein CASTKRGDGDIQYF.